This section outlines one T cell receptor (beta chain) sequence together with its context. These data belong to a study of blood T cell repertoires in COVID-19. Study at large: T cells, B-cell-depleted T cells, or PBMCs supplied cDNA or gDNA.

Per the germline V gene, CDR1 is SGDLS and CDR2 is YYNGEE. Trimming cost V 0 bases and J 10 bases; bases outside gene matches: 10. This CDR3 contains 15 residues. Assay: immunoSEQ multiplex PCR; the TCRdb copy retains only in-frame clones and omits some. This sample carries roughly 100,000 clones, 81% of them seen once, and the ten largest clones take approximately 40%. The sequencing sample was made of peripheral blood. The chain uses TRBV9 and TRBJ1-1; TRBD1 matches at 9 bases. This TCR was sampled from an elderly man with acute or convalescent COVID-19. The CDR3 spells CASSVEGDRVLGAFF. The CDR3 nucleotides are TGTGCCAGCAGCGTAGAGGGGGACAGGGTTTTGGGAGCTTTCTTT.